This is a list of T cell receptor beta chains from one sample in a study of shared clonotypes between healthy human individuals. Here immunoSEQ multiplex PCR was the method, and the copy in TCRdb shows in-frame clones only, minus some. Of approximately 2.5 million clones in the sample, over 85% are singletons; the top ten hold about 0.13%. Sequences were obtained from naive CD4+ T cells sorted from blood. Receptor source: a man aged 18 to 30 in good health. The CDR3 runs from the conserved cysteine through the conserved F or W. D genes are given only for firm matches. Some rows have no size entry. The others give once, few or many, or a class for an expanded clone.

clone size,D gene,V gene,J gene,CDR3 protein,CDR3 DNA
-,-,TRBV6-5,TRBJ2-7,CASSPDQYEQYF,TGTGCCAGCAGTCCGGACCAATACGAGCAGTACTTC
once,-,TRBV4-1,TRBJ2-7,CAGSPRGGRTYEQYF,TGCGCCGGCAGCCCAAGGGGGGGCCGGACCTACGAGCAGTACTTC
-,TRBD1,TRBV30,TRBJ1-2,CAWSSGGQGAGYTF,TGTGCCTGGAGTTCGGGGGGACAGGGGGCTGGCTACACCTTC
-,TRBD2,TRBV9,TRBJ2-4,CASSLGSDRGRVNPLAKNIQYF,TGTGCCAGCAGCCTAGGAAGTGATAGAGGGAGGGTTAACCCGCTAGCCAAAAACATTCAGTACTTC
-,-,TRBV11-2,TRBJ1-1,CASSGQWNTEAFF,TGTGCCAGCAGCGGACAGTGGAACACTGAAGCTTTCTTT
-,TRBD1,TRBV10-3,TRBJ2-7,CAISGDSRFSEQYF,TGTGCCATCAGCGGGGACAGCCGCTTTTCGGAGCAGTACTTC
-,TRBD1,TRBV18,TRBJ2-7,CASSPGTGANYEQYF,TGTGCCAGCTCACCAGGGACAGGGGCCAACTACGAGCAGTACTTC
-,-,TRBV28,TRBJ1-2,CASSAQGIGYTF,TGTGCCAGCAGCGCACAGGGAATTGGCTACACCTTC
-,TRBD2,TRBV4-2,TRBJ2-3,CASSRVALAGSADTQYF,TGTGCCAGCAGCCGAGTAGCTCTAGCGGGGAGTGCAGATACGCAGTATTTT
-,-,TRBV5-4,TRBJ2-5,CASRTPGTTQETQYF,TGTGCCAGCAGGACCCCTGGAACGACTCAAGAGACCCAGTACTTC
-,-,TRBV5-4,TRBJ2-2,CASSRLGGPDGELFF,TGTGCCAGCAGCCGACTGGGGGGGCCGGACGGGGAGCTGTTTTTT
-,-,TRBV27,TRBJ2-2,CASSLRLNTGELFF,TGTGCCAGCAGTTTGCGGTTGAACACCGGGGAGCTGTTTTTT
-,TRBD1,TRBV11-2,TRBJ1-6,CASSLSQGAGSPLHF,TGTGCCAGCAGCTTATCGCAGGGGGCTGGGTCACCCCTCCACTTT
-,-,TRBV6-5,TRBJ2-1,CASSYSSGTGYNEQFF,TGTGCCAGCAGTTACTCATCCGGGACGGGTTACAATGAGCAGTTCTTC
-,-,TRBV7-2,TRBJ2-5,CASSLDQAVETQYF,TGTGCCAGCAGCTTAGATCAGGCGGTAGAGACCCAGTACTTC
-,-,TRBV2,TRBJ2-5,CASKGGAKETQYF,TGTGCCAGCAAGGGGGGGGCGAAAGAGACCCAGTACTTC
-,-,TRBV14,TRBJ1-1,CASSLGRSAFF,TGTGCCAGCAGCCTAGGCCGGTCCGCTTTCTTT
-,-,TRBV5-4,TRBJ1-1,CASSLETRNTEAFF,TGTGCCAGCAGCTTGGAAACGAGGAACACTGAAGCTTTCTTT
many,-,TRBV21-1,TRBJ1-6,CASTRMSLLLPLHF,TGTGCCAGCACTAGGATGAGCCTCCTCCTTCCCCTCCACTTT
-,-,TRBV29-1,TRBJ1-5,CSVARDWSQPQHF,TGCAGCGTTGCCCGGGATTGGTCTCAGCCCCAGCATTTT
-,TRBD2,TRBV10-3,TRBJ2-2,CATLPASGRRATGELFF,TGTGCCACCCTTCCGGCTAGCGGGAGGAGGGCGACCGGGGAGCTGTTTTTT
-,-,TRBV28,TRBJ1-2,CASSTRGHANYGYTF,TGTGCCAGCAGCACCAGGGGCCACGCTAACTATGGCTACACCTTC
-,-,TRBV6-1,TRBJ2-1,CASSPTTFGDEQFF,TGTGCCAGCAGCCCAACCACCTTCGGGGATGAGCAGTTCTTC
-,TRBD1,TRBV12-5,TRBJ1-2,CASGPGQGGSTIPLQLYGYTF,TGTGCTAGTGGTCCCGGACAGGGCGGGTCGACCATCCCGCTGCAACTATATGGCTACACCTTC
once,-,TRBV5-1,TRBJ2-4,CASSLGLGDIQYF,TGCGCCAGCAGCTTGGGGCTCGGGGACATTCAGTACTTC
-,-,TRBV7-9,TRBJ2-3,CASSVTSTDTQYF,TGTGCCAGCAGCGTGACTAGCACAGATACGCAGTATTTT
-,TRBD1,TRBV5-1,TRBJ1-6,CASSLATGSSPLHF,TGCGCCAGCAGCTTGGCGACAGGGTCCTCACCCCTCCACTTT
-,TRBD1,TRBV6-5,TRBJ1-4,CASRVTGGPNEKLFF,TGTGCCAGCAGAGTGACAGGGGGCCCTAATGAAAAACTGTTTTTT